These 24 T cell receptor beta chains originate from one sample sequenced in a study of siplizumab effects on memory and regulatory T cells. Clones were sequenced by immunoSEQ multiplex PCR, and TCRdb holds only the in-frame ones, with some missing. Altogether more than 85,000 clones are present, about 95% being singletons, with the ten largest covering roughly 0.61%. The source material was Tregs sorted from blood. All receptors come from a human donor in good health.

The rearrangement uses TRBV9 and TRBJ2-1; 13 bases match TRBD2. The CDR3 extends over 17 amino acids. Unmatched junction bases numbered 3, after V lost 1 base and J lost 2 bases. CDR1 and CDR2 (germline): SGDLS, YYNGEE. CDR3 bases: TGTGCCAGCAGCGTATGGGGGACTAGCGGGACCTACAATGAGCAGTTCTTC. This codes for CASSVWGTSGTYNEQFF.

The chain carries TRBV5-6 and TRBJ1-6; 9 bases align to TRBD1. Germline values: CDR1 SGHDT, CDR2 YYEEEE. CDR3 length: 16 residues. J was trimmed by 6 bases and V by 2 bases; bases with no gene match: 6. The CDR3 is CASSFGTGGLNSPLHF. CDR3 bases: TGTGCCAGCAGCTTTGGAACAGGGGGCCTTAATTCACCCCTCCACTTT.

This CDR3 is CASSFQREVDTQYF. The CDR3 bases are TGCGCCAGCAGCTTCCAGCGGGAGGTAGATACGCAGTATTTT. The V and J genes are TRBV5-1 and TRBJ2-3, with 9 bases identical to TRBD2. Trimming removed 2 bases from V and 5 bases from J; junction bases left unmatched: 3. Per germline, CDR1 SGHRS and CDR2 YFSETQ. This CDR3 spans 14 amino acids. Looking up the rest from reference TRBV5-1 and TRBJ2-3 gives the full variable domain: KAGVTQTPRYLIKTRGQQVTLSCSPISGHRSVSWYQQTPGQGLQFLFEYFSETQRNKGNFPGRFSGRQFSNSRSEMNVSTLELGDSALYLCASSFQREVDTQYFGPGTRLTVL.

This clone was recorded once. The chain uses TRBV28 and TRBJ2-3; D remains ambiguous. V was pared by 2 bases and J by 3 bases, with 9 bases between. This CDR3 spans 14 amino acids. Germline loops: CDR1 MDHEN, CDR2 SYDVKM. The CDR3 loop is CASSLGVLTDTQYF. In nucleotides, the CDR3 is TGTGCCAGCAGTTTAGGCGTTTTAACAGATACGCAGTATTTT.

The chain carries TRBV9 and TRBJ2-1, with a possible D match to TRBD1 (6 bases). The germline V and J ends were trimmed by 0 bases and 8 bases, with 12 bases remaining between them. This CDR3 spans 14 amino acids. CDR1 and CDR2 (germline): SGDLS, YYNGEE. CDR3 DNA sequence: TGTGCCAGCAGCGTAGGAGGGACACTCCATGAGCAGTTCTTC. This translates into CASSVGGTLHEQFF. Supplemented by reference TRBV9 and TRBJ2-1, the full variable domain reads DSGVTQTPKHLITATGQRVTLRCSPRSGDLSVYWYQQSLDQGLQFLIQYYNGEERAKGNILERFSAQQFPDLHSELNLSSLELGDSALYFCASSVGGTLHEQFFGPGTRLTVL.

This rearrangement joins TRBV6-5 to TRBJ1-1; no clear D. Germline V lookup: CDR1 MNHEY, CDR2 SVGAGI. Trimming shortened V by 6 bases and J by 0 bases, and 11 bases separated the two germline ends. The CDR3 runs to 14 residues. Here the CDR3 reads CASSRKQLNTEAFF. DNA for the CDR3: TGTGCCAGCAGCCGAAAACAGCTGAACACTGAAGCTTTCTTT.

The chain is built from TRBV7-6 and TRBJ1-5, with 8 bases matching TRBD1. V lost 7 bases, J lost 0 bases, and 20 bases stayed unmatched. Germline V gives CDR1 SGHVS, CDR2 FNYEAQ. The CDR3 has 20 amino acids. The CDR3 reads CASIQSRGLERTYSNQPQHF. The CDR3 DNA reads TGTGCCAGCATCCAAAGCAGGGGGCTAGAAAGAACGTATAGCAATCAGCCCCAGCATTTT.

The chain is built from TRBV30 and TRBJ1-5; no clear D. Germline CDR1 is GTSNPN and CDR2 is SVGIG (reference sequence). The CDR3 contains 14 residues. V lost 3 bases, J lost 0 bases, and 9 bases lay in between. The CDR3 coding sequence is TGTGCCTGGAGGGATGGACTTAGCAATCAGCCCCAGCATTTT. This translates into CAWRDGLSNQPQHF.

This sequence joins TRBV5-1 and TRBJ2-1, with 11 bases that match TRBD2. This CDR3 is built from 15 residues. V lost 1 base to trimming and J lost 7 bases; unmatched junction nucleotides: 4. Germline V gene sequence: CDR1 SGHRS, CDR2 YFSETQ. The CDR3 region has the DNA TGCGCCAGCAGCTTGCTAGCGGGAGGTCATAATGAGCAGTTCTTC. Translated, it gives CASSLLAGGHNEQFF.

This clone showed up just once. In DNA form, the CDR3 reads TGTGCCAACCGGGACAGGGGGCGTGATGGCTACACCTTC. This gives the protein CANRDRGRDGYTF. This chain joins TRBV27 and TRBJ1-2, with TRBD1 identical over 12 bases. The CDR3 loop spans 13 amino acids. Trimming cost V 10 bases and J 6 bases; bases outside gene matches: 6. Germline values: CDR1 MNHEY, CDR2 SMNVEV (reference sequence).

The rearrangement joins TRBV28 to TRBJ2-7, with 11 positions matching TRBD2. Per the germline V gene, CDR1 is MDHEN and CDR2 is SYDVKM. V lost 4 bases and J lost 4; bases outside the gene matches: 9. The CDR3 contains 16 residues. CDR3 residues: CASSSGTSGIWYEQYF. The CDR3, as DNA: TGTGCCAGCAGTTCGGGGACTAGCGGCATTTGGTACGAGCAGTACTTC.

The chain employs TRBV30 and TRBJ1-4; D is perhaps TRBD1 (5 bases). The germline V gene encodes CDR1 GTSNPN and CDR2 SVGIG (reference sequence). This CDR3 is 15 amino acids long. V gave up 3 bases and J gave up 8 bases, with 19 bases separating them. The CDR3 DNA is TGTGCCTGGAGCCGCGGGATCCAGGGACGGGAAAAACTGTTTTTT. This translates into CAWSRGIQGREKLFF.

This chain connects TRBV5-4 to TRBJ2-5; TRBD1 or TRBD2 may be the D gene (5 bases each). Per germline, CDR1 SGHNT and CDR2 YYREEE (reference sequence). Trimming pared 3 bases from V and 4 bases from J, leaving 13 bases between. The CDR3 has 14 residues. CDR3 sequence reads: CASSSRFGTETQYF. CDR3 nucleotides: TGTGCCAGCAGCTCCCGATTTGGGACAGAGACCCAGTACTTC. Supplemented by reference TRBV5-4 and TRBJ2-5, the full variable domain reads ETGVTQSPTHLIKTRGQQVTLRCSSQSGHNTVSWYQQALGQGPQFIFQYYREEENGRGNFPPRFSGLQFPNYSSELNVNALELDDSALYLCASSSRFGTETQYFGPGTRLLVL.

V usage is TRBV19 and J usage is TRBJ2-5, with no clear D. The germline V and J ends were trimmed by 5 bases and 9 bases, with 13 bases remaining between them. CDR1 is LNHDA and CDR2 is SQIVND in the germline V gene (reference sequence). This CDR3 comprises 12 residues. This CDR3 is CASSLLLGAQYF. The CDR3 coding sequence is TGTGCCAGTAGTCTCCTCTTAGGAGCCCAGTACTTC.

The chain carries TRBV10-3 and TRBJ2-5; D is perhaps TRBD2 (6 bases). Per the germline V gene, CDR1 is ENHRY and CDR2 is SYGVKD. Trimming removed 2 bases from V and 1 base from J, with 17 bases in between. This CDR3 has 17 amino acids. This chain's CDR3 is CAISEPQTGVGQETQYF. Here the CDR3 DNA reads TGTGCCATCAGTGAGCCGCAGACGGGAGTGGGCCAAGAGACCCAGTACTTC.

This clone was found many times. CDR3 in amino acids: CASSPDRVGYTF. The CDR3 coding sequence is TGTGCCAGCAGCCCCGACAGGGTCGGCTACACCTTC. The J gene is TRBJ1-2, the V gene TRBV7-9; 7 positions match TRBD1. CDR1 SEHNR and CDR2 FQNEAQ come from the germline V gene (reference sequence). The CDR3 extends over 12 amino acids. J lost 8 bases, V lost 5 bases, and 5 bases had no gene match.

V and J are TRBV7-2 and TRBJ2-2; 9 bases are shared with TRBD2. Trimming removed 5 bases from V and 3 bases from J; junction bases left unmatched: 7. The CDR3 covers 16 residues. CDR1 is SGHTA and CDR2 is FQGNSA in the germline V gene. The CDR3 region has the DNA TGTGCCAGCAGCCTCACCGGACTAGCGCACACCGGGGAGCTGTTTTTT. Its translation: CASSLTGLAHTGELFF.

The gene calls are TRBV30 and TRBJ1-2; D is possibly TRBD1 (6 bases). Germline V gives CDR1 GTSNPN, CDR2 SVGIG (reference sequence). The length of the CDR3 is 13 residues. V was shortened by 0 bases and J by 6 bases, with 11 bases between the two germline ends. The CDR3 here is CAWSVTGRNGYTF. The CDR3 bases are TGTGCCTGGAGTGTAACAGGGAGAAATGGCTACACCTTC. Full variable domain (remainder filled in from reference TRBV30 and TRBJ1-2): SQTIHQWPATLVQPVGSPLSLECTVEGTSNPNLYWYRQAAGRGLQLLFYSVGIGQISSEVPQNLSASRPQDRQFILSSKKLLLSDSGFYLCAWSVTGRNGYTFGSGTRLTVV.

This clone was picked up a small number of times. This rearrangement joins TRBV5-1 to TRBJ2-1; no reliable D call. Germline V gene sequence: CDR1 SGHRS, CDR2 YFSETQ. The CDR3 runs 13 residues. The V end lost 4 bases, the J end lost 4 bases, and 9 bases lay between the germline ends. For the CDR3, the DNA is TGCGCCAGCAGCGAGGACGTTTACAATGAGCAGTTCTTC. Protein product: CASSEDVYNEQFF.

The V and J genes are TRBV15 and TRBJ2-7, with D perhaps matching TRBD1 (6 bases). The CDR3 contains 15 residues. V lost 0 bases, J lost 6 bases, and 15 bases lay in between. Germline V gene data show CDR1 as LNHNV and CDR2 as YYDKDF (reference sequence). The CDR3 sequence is CATSRDLQGNSEQYF. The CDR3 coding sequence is TGTGCCACCAGCAGAGATCTGCAGGGGAACAGCGAGCAGTACTTC.

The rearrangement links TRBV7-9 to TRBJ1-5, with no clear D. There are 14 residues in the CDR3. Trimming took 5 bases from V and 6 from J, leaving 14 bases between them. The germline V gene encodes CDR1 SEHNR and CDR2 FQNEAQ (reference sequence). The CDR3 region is CASSPLGTRQPQHF. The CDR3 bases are TGTGCCAGCAGCCCACTTGGTACTCGTCAGCCCCAGCATTTT.

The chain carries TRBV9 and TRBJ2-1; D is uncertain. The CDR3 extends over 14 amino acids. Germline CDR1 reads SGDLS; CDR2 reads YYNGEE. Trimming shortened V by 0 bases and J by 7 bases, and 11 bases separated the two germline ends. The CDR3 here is CASSVVPSKNEQFF. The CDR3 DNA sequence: TGTGCCAGCAGCGTAGTTCCTTCCAAGAATGAGCAGTTCTTC.

CDR3 region: CASSLAPGNYGYTF. The CDR3 DNA is TGCGCCAGCAGCTTGGCCCCAGGGAACTATGGCTACACCTTC. This chain links TRBV5-1 with TRBJ1-2; possible D gene TRBD1, 5 bases. V was clipped by 0 bases and J by 2 bases, with 8 bases between them. The CDR3 consists of 14 residues. Germline V lookup: CDR1 SGHRS, CDR2 YFSETQ.

Written as DNA, the CDR3 is TGTGCCAGCAGCGTGGGGGACAGGGGGCGTCGGGAGACCCAGTACTTC. It codes for CASSVGDRGRRETQYF. This rearrangement joins TRBV9 to TRBJ2-5; 12 nucleotides match TRBD1. The CDR3 is 16 amino acids. Germline V gene lookup returns CDR1 SGDLS and CDR2 YYNGEE. Trimming cost V 2 bases and J 5 bases; bases outside gene matches: 7.